A selection of T cell receptor beta chains follows, all from one sample in a study of cytomegalovirus exposure and HLA in healthy donors. Generated by immunoSEQ multiplex PCR, the TCRdb table keeps only in-frame clones and is missing some. Here the sample spans approximately 180,000 clones, about four fifths being singletons. The specimen sequenced was PBMCs. These receptor sequences come from a man younger than 45 in good health and CMV-seropositive. The CDR3 runs from the conserved cysteine through the conserved F or W. D genes are given only for firm matches. A clone size is listed for some rows: how often the clone was seen (once, few, many), or a class if it is expanded.

CDR3aa: CASSQALAPGLAGGADFNEQFF
CDR3nt: TGTGCCAGCAGCCAAGCGCTCGCGCCGGGACTAGCGGGGGGTGCAGACTTCAATGAGCAGTTCTTC
v_gene: TRBV4-2
j_gene: TRBJ2-1
abundance: once
d_gene: TRBD2

CDR3aa: CASSASTGLAYEQYF
CDR3nt: TGTGCCAGCAGCGCCTCCACAGGGTTAGCCTACGAGCAGTACTTC
v_gene: TRBV9
j_gene: TRBJ2-7
abundance: once
d_gene: -

CDR3aa: CASRPGGLGQPQHF
CDR3nt: TGTGCCAGCAGACCCGGGGGTCTGGGGCAGCCCCAGCATTTT
v_gene: TRBV28
j_gene: TRBJ1-5
abundance: few
d_gene: -

CDR3aa: CASSEAEVSNQPQHF
CDR3nt: TGTGCCAGCAGTGAAGCTGAGGTTAGCAATCAGCCCCAGCATTTT
v_gene: TRBV6-1
j_gene: TRBJ1-5
abundance: -
d_gene: -

CDR3aa: CASSQDLDEQYF
CDR3nt: TGTGCCAGCAGCCAAGATCTTGACGAGCAGTACTTC
v_gene: TRBV4-2
j_gene: TRBJ2-7
abundance: -
d_gene: -

CDR3aa: CASSPRLPGQFF
CDR3nt: TGTGCCAGCAGCCCTCGACTCCCCGGGCAGTTCTTC
v_gene: TRBV7-3
j_gene: TRBJ2-1
abundance: -
d_gene: -

CDR3aa: CASTSGGRETQYF
CDR3nt: TGTGCCAGCACTAGCGGGGGTCGGGAGACCCAGTACTTC
v_gene: TRBV2
j_gene: TRBJ2-5
abundance: -
d_gene: TRBD2

CDR3aa: CASSLRGHDYGYTF
CDR3nt: TGTGCCAGCAGTCTGAGGGGGCATGACTATGGCTACACCTTC
v_gene: TRBV2
j_gene: TRBJ1-2
abundance: -
d_gene: TRBD1

CDR3aa: CASSHPGLAGEQYF
CDR3nt: TGCGCCAGCAGCCACCCTGGACTAGCAGGCGAGCAGTACTTC
v_gene: TRBV4-1
j_gene: TRBJ2-7
abundance: -
d_gene: TRBD2

CDR3aa: CSSSLVSSGRVADTQYF
CDR3nt: TGTTCCAGCAGCTTAGTCTCTAGCGGGAGGGTAGCAGATACGCAGTATTTT
v_gene: TRBV7-9
j_gene: TRBJ2-3
abundance: -
d_gene: TRBD2

CDR3aa: CASSPRTGALDGYTF
CDR3nt: TGTGCCAGCAGCCCAAGGACAGGGGCGCTGGATGGCTACACCTTC
v_gene: TRBV7-8
j_gene: TRBJ1-2
abundance: once
d_gene: TRBD1

CDR3aa: CASLPGLGVYEQYF
CDR3nt: TGTGCCAGCTTACCGGGACTAGGGGTGTATGAGCAGTACTTC
v_gene: TRBV28
j_gene: TRBJ2-7
abundance: -
d_gene: TRBD2

CDR3aa: CASRTVEETQYF
CDR3nt: TGTGCCAGCCGCACGGTGGAAGAGACCCAGTACTTC
v_gene: TRBV11-3
j_gene: TRBJ2-5
abundance: -
d_gene: -

CDR3aa: CASSHDGTNTGELFF
CDR3nt: TGTGCCAGCAGCCATGACGGGACAAACACCGGGGAGCTGTTTTTT
v_gene: TRBV4-2
j_gene: TRBJ2-2
abundance: once
d_gene: -

CDR3aa: CASSRETGGGTDTQYF
CDR3nt: TGCGCCAGCAGTCGAGAGACAGGGGGTGGGACAGATACGCAGTATTTT
v_gene: TRBV5-1
j_gene: TRBJ2-3
abundance: few
d_gene: TRBD1

CDR3aa: CASSQASYNSPLHF
CDR3nt: TGTGCCAGCAGCCAGGCCTCCTATAATTCACCCCTCCACTTT
v_gene: TRBV27
j_gene: TRBJ1-6
abundance: -
d_gene: -

CDR3aa: CASRSGTVNYGYTF
CDR3nt: TGTGCCAGCAGGTCCGGGACAGTCAACTATGGCTACACCTTC
v_gene: TRBV28
j_gene: TRBJ1-2
abundance: -
d_gene: TRBD1

CDR3aa: CASSPTGHTEAFF
CDR3nt: TGTGCCAGCAGTCCGACAGGTCACACTGAAGCTTTCTTT
v_gene: TRBV27
j_gene: TRBJ1-1
abundance: -
d_gene: -

CDR3aa: CASSLVRDSYEQYF
CDR3nt: TGTGCCAGCAGCTTGGTAAGGGACAGCTACGAGCAGTACTTC
v_gene: TRBV5-6
j_gene: TRBJ2-7
abundance: -
d_gene: TRBD1

CDR3aa: CASSVLAMNTEAFF
CDR3nt: TGTGCCAGCAGTGTACTCGCCATGAACACTGAAGCTTTCTTT
v_gene: TRBV28
j_gene: TRBJ1-1
abundance: -
d_gene: -

CDR3aa: CASRTGGQETQYF
CDR3nt: TGTGCCAGCAGGACAGGGGGGCAGGAGACCCAGTACTTC
v_gene: TRBV28
j_gene: TRBJ2-5
abundance: -
d_gene: TRBD1

CDR3aa: CASSLDRAGVGTDTQYF
CDR3nt: TGTGCCAGCAGCTTAGATCGGGCAGGGGTGGGCACAGATACGCAGTATTTT
v_gene: TRBV11-3
j_gene: TRBJ2-3
abundance: -
d_gene: -